This TCR beta chain was captured by sequencing in a study of identical twins. Whole-study results and caveats: It was cross-sectional statistical analysis, not following the same donors, that the conclusions relied on. Models underestimated how often monozygotic twins shared out-of-frame TCR alpha.

This clonotype has at least ten counts. The antigen remains unidentified. CDR3 length: 18 amino acids. After removal of 5 bases from V and 2 bases from J, the junction contained 15 bases not matched to a gene. Per germline, CDR1 SGHDN and CDR2 FVKESK. From the 5' RACE reads, TCRdb called clonotypes with MiXCR, one entry per CDR3 protein. The sample shows around 680,000 distinct CDR3 sequences, around 8.6% of them seen only once. This same sample was also taken into another study, of yellow fever vaccine responses in identical twins.

Material for sequencing was PBMCs. This sequence joins TRBV14 and TRBJ2-1, with 7 bases identical to TRBD1. This receptor was obtained from a woman between 18 and 29 years old in good health. CDR3 amino acids: CASSLRPFRDRAYNEQFF. In DNA, the CDR3 is TGTGCCAGCAGCTTGAGACCCTTCCGGGACAGAGCCTACAATGAGCAGTTCTTC.